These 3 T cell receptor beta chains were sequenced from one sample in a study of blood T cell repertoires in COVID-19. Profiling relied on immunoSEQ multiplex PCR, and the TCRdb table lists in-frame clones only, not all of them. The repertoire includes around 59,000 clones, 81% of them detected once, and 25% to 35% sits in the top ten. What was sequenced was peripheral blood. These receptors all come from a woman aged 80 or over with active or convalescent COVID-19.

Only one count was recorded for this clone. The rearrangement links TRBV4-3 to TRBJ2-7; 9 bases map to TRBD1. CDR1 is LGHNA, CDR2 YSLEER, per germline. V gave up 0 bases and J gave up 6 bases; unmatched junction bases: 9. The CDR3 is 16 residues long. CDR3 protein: CASSQDWDRDSGEQYF. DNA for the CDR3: TGCGCCAGCAGCCAAGATTGGGACAGGGATAGTGGCGAGCAGTACTTC.

CDR3 in amino acids: CASSPGLADSTDTQYF. CDR3 in DNA: TGTGCCAGCAGCCCGGGACTAGCGGATAGCACAGATACGCAGTATTTT. The V and J genes are TRBV28 and TRBJ2-3; 11 nucleotides agree with TRBD2. This CDR3 is built from 16 residues. The V and J ends lost 6 bases and 0 bases, in that order; junction bases with no gene match: 5. Germline values: CDR1 MDHEN, CDR2 SYDVKM.

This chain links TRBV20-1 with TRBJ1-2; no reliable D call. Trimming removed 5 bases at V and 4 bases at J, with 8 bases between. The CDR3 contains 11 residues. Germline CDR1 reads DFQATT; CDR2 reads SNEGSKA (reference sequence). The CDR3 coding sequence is TGCAGTGCTGCTAAACTCTATGGCTACACCTTC. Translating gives CSAAKLYGYTF.